One T cell receptor (beta chain) is described in this entry. This entry is derived from a study of cytomegalovirus exposure and HLA in healthy donors. Trimming at V came to 4 bases and at J to 8 bases, leaving 12 bases not matched to a gene. The germline V gene has CDR1 SGHRS and CDR2 YFSETQ. There are 16 residues in the CDR3. The PCR made use of 60 Vbeta and 13 Jbeta primers. The protocol was immunoSEQ multiplex PCR, while the TCRdb copy is restricted to in-frame clones and leaves out a portion. Of under 100,000 clones detected, roughly 85% appear once; the ten largest clones hold approximately 2.4%.

The sequenced sample was PBMCs. This clonotype originated in a man between 25 and 39 years old in good health and CMV-seronegative. V usage is TRBV5-1 and J usage is TRBJ2-1, with 10 bases lining up with TRBD2. The CDR3, as DNA: TGCGCCAGCAGCGGGCATCTAGCGGGAGCCCACGATGAGCAGTTCTTC. Translating gives CASSGHLAGAHDEQFF. The whole variable domain, remainder taken from reference TRBV5-1 and TRBJ2-1, is KAGVTQTPRYLIKTRGQQVTLSCSPISGHRSVSWYQQTPGQGLQFLFEYFSETQRNKGNFPGRFSGRQFSNSRSEMNVSTLELGDSALYLCASSGHLAGAHDEQFFGPGTRLTVL.